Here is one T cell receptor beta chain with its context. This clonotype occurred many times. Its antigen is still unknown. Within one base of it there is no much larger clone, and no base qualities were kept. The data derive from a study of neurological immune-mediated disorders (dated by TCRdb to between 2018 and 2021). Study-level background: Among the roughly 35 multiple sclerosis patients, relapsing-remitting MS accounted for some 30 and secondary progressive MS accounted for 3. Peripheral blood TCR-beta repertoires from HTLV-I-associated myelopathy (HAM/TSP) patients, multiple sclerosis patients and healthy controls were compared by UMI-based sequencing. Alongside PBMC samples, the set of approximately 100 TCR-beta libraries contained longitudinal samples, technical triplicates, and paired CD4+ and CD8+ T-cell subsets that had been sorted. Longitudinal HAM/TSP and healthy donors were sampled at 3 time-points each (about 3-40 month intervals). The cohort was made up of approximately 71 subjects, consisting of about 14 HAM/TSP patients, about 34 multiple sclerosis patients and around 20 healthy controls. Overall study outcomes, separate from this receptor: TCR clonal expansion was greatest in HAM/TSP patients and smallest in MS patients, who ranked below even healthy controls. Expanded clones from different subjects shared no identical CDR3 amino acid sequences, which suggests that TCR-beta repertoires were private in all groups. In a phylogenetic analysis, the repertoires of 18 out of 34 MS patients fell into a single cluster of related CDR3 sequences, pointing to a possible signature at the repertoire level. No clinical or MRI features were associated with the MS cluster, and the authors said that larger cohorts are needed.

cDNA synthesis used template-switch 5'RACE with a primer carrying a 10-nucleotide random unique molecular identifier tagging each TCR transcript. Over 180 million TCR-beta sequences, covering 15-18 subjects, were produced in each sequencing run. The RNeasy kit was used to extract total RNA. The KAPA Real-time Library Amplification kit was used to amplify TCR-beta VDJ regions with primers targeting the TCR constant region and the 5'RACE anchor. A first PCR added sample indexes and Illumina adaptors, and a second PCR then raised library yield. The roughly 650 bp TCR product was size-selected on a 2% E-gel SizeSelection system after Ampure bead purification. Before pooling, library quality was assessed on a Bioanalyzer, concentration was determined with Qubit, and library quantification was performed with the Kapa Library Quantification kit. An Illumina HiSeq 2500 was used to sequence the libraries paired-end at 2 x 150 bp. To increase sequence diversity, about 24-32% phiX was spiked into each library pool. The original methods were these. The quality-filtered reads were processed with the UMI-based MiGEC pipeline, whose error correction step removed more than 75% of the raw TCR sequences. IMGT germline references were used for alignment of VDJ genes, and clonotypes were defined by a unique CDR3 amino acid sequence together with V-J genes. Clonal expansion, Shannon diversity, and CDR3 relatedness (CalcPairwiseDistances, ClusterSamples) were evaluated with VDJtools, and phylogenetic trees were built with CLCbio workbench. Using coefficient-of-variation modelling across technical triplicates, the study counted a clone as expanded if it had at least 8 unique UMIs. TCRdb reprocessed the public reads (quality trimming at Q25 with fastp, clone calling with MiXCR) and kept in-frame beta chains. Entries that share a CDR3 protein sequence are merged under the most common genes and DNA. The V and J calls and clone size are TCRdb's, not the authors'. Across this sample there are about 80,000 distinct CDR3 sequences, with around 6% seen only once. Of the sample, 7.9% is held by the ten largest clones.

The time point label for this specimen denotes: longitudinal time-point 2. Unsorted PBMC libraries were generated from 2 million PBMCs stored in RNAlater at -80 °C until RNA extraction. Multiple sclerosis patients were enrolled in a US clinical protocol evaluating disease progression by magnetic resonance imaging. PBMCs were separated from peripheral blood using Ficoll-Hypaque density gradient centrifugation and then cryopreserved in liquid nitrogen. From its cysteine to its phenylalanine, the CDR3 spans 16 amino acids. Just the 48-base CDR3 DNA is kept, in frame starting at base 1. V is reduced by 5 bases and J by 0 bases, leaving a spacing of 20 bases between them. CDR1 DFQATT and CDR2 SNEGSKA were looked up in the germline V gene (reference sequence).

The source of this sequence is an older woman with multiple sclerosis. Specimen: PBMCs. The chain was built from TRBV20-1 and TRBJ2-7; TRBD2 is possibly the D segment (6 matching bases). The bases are TGCAGTGCTGCTCTAGGTGGCGGGGTCTACTCCTACGAGCAGTACTTC. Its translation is CSAALGGGVYSYEQYF.